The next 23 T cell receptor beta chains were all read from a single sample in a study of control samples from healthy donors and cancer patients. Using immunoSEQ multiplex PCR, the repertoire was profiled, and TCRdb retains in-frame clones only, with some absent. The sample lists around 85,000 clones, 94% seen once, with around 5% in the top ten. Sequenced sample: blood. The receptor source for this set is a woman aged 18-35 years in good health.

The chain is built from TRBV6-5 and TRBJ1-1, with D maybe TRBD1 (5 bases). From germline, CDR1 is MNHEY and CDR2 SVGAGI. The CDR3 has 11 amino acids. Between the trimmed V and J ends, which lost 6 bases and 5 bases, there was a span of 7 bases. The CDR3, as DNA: TGTGCCAGCAGCCAGGGAACTGAAGCTTTCTTT. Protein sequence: CASSQGTEAFF.

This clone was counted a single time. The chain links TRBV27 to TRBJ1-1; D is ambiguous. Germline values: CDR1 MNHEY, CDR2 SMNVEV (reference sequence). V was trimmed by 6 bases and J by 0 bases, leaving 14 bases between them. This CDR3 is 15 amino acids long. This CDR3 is CASRPMDGLNTEAFF. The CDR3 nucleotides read TGTGCCAGCAGGCCCATGGACGGATTGAACACTGAAGCTTTCTTT.

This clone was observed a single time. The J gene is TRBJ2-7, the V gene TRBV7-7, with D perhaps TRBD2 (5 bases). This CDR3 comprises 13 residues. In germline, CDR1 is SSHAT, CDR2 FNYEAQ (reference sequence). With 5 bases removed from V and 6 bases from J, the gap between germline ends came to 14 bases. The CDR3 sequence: CASSEALGGEQYF. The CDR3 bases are TGTGCCAGCAGCGAAGCACTAGGTGGCGAGCAGTACTTC.

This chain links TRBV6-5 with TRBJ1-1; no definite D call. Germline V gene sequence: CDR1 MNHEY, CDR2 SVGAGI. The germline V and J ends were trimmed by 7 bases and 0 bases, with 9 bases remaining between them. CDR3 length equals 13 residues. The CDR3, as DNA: TGTGCCAGCATCATCAGCTTGAACACTGAAGCTTTCTTT. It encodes CASIISLNTEAFF.

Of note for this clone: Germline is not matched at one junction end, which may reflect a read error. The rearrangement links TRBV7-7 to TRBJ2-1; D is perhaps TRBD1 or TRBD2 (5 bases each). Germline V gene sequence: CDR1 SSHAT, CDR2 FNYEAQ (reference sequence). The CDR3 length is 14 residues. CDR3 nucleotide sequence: TGTGCTAGCAGCTTTGGGGGTCTAAGCGATGAGCAGTTCTTC. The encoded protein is CASSFGGLSDEQFF. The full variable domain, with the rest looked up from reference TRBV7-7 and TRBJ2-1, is GAGVSQSPRYKVTKRGQDVTLRCDPISSHATLYWYQQALGQGPEFLTYFNYEAQPDKSGLPSDRFSAERPEGSISTLTIQRTEQRDSAMYRCASSFGGLSDEQFFGPGTRLTVL.

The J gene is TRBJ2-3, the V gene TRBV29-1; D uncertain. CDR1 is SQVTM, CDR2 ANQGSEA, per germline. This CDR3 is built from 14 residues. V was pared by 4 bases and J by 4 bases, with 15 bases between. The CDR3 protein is CSVARLGFSDTQYF. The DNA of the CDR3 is TGCAGCGTTGCCCGCCTGGGCTTTTCAGATACGCAGTATTTT.

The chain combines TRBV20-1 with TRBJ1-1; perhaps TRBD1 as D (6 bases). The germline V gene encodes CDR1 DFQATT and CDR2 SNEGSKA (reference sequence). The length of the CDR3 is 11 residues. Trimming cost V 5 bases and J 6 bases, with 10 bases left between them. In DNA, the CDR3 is TGCAGTGCTGCTGGACAGCCTGAAGCTTTCTTT. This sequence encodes CSAAGQPEAFF.

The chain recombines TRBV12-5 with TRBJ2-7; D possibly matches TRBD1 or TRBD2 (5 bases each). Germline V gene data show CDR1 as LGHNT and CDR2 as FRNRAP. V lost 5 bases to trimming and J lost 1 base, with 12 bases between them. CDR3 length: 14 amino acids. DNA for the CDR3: TGTGCTAGTGGTCCCCGGGGCCATTCCTACGAGCAGTACTTC. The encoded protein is CASGPRGHSYEQYF.

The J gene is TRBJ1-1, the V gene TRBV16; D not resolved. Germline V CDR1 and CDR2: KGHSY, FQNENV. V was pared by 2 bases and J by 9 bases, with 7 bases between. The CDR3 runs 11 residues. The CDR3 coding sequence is TGTGCCAGCAGCCAAGGAGGGAAAGCTTTCTTT. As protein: CASSQGGKAFF.

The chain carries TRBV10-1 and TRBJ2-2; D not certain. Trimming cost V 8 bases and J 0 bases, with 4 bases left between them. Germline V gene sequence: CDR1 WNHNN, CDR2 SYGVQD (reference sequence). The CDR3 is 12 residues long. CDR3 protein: CASGANTGELFF. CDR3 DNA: TGCGCCAGCGGTGCGAACACCGGGGAGCTGTTTTTT.

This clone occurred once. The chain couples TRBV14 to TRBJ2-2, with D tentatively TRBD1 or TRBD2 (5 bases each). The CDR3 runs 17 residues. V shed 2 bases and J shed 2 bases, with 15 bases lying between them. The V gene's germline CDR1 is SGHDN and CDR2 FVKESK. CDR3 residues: CASSQKTGRGNTGELFF. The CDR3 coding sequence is TGTGCCAGCAGCCAAAAAACGGGACGGGGAAACACCGGGGAGCTGTTTTTT.

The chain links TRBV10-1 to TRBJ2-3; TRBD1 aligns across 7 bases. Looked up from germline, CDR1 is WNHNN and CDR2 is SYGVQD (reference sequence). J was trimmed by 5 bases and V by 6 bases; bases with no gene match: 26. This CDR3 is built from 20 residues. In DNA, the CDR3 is TGCGCCAGCAGCCAGACTGCAATTACAGGGGAAAACCCCCGGAGAGATACGCAGTATTTT. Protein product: CASSQTAITGENPRRDTQYF.

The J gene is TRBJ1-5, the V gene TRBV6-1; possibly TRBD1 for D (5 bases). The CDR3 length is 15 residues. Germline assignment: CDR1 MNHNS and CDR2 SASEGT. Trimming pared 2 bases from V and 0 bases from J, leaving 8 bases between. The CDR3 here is CASSEWGVSNQPQHF. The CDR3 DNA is TGTGCCAGCAGTGAATGGGGGGTTAGCAATCAGCCCCAGCATTTT.

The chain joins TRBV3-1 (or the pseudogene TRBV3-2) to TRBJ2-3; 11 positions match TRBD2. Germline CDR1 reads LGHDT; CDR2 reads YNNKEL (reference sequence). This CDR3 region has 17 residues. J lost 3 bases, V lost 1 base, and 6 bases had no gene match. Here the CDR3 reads CASSQVIAGGPTDTQYF. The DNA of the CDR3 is TGTGCCAGCAGCCAAGTTATAGCGGGAGGGCCGACAGATACGCAGTATTTT.

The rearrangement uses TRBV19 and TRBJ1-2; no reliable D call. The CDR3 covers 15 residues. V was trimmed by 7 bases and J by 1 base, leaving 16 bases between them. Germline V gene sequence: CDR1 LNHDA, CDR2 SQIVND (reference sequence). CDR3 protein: CASTVGNRINYGYTF. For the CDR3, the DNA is TGTGCCAGTACCGTGGGGAATCGGATTAACTATGGCTACACCTTC.

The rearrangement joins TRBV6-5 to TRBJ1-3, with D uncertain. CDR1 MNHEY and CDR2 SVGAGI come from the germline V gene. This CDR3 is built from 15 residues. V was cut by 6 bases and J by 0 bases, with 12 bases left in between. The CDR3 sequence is CASSPRPYSGNTIYF. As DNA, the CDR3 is TGTGCCAGCAGCCCCCGACCCTACTCTGGAAACACCATATATTTT.

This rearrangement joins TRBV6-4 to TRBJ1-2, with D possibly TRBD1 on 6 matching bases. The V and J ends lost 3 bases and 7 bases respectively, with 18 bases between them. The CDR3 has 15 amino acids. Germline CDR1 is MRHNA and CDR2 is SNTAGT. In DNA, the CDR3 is TGTGCCAGCAGTGAGAGGGTAAGGGGGAAGGGTGGCTACACCTTC. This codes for CASSERVRGKGGYTF.

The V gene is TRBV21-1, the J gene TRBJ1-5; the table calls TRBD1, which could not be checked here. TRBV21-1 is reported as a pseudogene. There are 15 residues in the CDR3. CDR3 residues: CASSKGTGNNQPQHF. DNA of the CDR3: TGTGCCAGCAGCAAAGGGACAGGGAACAATCAGCCCCAGCATTTT.

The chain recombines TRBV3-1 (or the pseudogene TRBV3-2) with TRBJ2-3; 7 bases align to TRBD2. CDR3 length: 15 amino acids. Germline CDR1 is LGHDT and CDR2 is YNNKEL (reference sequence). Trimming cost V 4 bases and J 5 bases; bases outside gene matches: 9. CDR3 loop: CASSPRGGSGDTQYF. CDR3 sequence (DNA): TGTGCCAGCAGCCCCCGGGGCGGGAGTGGAGATACGCAGTATTTT.

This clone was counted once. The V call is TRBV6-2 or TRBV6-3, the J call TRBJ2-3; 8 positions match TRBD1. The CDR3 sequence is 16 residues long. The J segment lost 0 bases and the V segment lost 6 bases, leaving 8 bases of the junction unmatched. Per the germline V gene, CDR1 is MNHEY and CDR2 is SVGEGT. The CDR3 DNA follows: TGTGCCAGCAGCTATGGGACAGGCTCTAGCACAGATACGCAGTATTTT. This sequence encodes CASSYGTGSSTDTQYF.

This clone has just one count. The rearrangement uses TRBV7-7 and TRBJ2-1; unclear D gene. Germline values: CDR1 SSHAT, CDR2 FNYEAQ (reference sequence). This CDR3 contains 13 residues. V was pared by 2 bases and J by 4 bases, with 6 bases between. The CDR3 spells CASSLTTYNEQFF. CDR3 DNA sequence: TGTGCCAGCAGCTTAACCACTTACAATGAGCAGTTCTTC.

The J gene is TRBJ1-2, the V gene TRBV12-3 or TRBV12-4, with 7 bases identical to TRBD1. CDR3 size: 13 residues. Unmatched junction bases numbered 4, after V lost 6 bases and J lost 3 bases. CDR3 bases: TGTGCCAGCAGACCTGGGACAGACTATGGCTACACCTTC. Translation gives CASRPGTDYGYTF.

Written as DNA, the CDR3 is TGTGCCAGCAACAGGGACAGGGGTGGCGAGCAGTACTTC. It translates to CASNRDRGGEQYF. The rearrangement links TRBV9 to TRBJ2-7; 10 bases match TRBD1. J lost 6 bases, V lost 6 bases, and 6 bases had no gene match. The CDR3 covers 13 residues. CDR1 and CDR2 (germline): SGDLS, YYNGEE. The full variable domain, with the rest looked up from reference TRBV9 and TRBJ2-7, is DSGVTQTPKHLITATGQRVTLRCSPRSGDLSVYWYQQSLDQGLQFLIQYYNGEERAKGNILERFSAQQFPDLHSELNLSSLELGDSALYFCASNRDRGGEQYFGPGTRLTVT.